Below are 15 T cell receptor beta chains sequenced from a single sample in a study of Graves' ophthalmopathy and Graves' hyperthyroidism. Amplification of TCR beta CDR3 regions used RNA transcripts. First-round RT-PCR relied on HTBI primers, and a second-round multiplex PCR came next. MiXCR, run by TCRdb on the multiplex PCR reads, gives a single entry per CDR3 protein. The sample yields over a million distinct CDR3 sequences, about 38% seen once. Sequencing was carried out using peripheral blood or thyroid tissue (not recorded which). The source is an adult man with Graves' hyperthyroidism.

The gene calls are TRBV27 and TRBJ1-5, with D perhaps TRBD1 (6 bases). Trimming took 5 bases from V and 3 from J, leaving 14 bases between them. Germline CDR1 MNHEY, CDR2 SMNVEV (reference sequence). CDR3 size: 15 residues. DNA of the CDR3: TGTGCCAGCAGTCCGGGTCGGACAGACAATCAGCCCCAGCATTTT. Translation gives CASSPGRTDNQPQHF.

This chain uses TRBV12-3 or TRBV12-4 with TRBJ1-6, with a possible D match to TRBD1 (6 bases). The CDR3 contains 15 residues. Trimming cost V 5 bases and J 6 bases, with 14 bases left between them. Written as DNA, the CDR3 is TGTGCCAGCAGTCCGTCGGAGGGGGTTAATTCACCCCTCCACTTT. Protein: CASSPSEGVNSPLHF.

The rearrangement joins TRBV7-2 to TRBJ2-5; maybe TRBD2 (6 bases). Deletions cut 3 bases from V and 5 bases from J, with 16 bases between. Germline CDR1 and CDR2: SGHTA and FQGNSA. The CDR3 is made up of 15 amino acids. The CDR3 DNA is TGTGCCAGCAGCTTTGTGGTAGCGGCGGGGGAGACCCAGTACTTC. As protein: CASSFVVAAGETQYF.

This clonotype was detected a few times. The J gene is TRBJ2-2, the V gene TRBV5-4; 8 bases agree with TRBD1. Germline V gene data show CDR1 as SGHNT and CDR2 as YYREEE (reference sequence). CDR3 length: 16 amino acids. With V trimmed by 4 bases and J by 7 bases, 12 bases remained unmatched. The CDR3 here is CASSVKGQGTIGELFF. As DNA, the CDR3 is TGTGCCAGCAGCGTAAAAGGACAGGGTACAATCGGGGAGCTGTTTTTT.

This clonotype was observed a handful of times. The chain carries TRBV12-3 or TRBV12-4 and TRBJ1-2; D uncertain. CDR3 size: 13 residues. V shed 5 bases and J shed 5 bases, with 12 bases lying between them. CDR3 sequence: CASSLRHGYGYTF. The CDR3, as DNA: TGTGCCAGCAGTCTTCGTCACGGATATGGCTACACCTTC.

This clonotype was seen only a few times. It may be a read error: a sequence one base away is much more abundant. The chain is built from TRBV7-2 and TRBJ2-7; TRBD2 agrees at 7 bases. The CDR3 is 14 residues long. Germline V gene sequence: CDR1 SGHTA, CDR2 FQGNSA. CDR3 bases: TGTGCCGGCAGCTTACAGCGGGAATCCTACGAGCAGTACTTC. Its translation is CAGSLQRESYEQYF.

The chain uses TRBV9 and TRBJ1-6, with 12 bases fitting TRBD1. V was clipped by 4 bases and J by 10 bases; unmatched bases: 6. The germline V gene encodes CDR1 SGDLS and CDR2 YYNGEE. The CDR3 is 15 amino acids. The CDR3 DNA reads as TGTGCCAGCAGCTCAGGGACAGGGGGCGTCTCACCCCTCCACTTT. Protein: CASSSGTGGVSPLHF.

The gene calls are TRBV4-3 and TRBJ2-7, with D unresolved. Per germline, CDR1 LGHNA and CDR2 YSLEER. V dropped 3 bases and J dropped 2 bases, with 17 bases sitting between them. This CDR3 has 16 amino acids. CDR3 sequence reads: CASSQFVRITPYEQYF. The DNA for the CDR3 is TGCGCCAGCAGCCAGTTTGTGCGGATCACTCCCTACGAGCAGTACTTC.

The chain has TRBV7-2 and TRBJ1-4, with TRBD1 matching over 8 bases. After removal of 5 bases from V and 6 bases from J, the junction contained 5 bases not matched to a gene. There are 14 residues in the CDR3. Germline values: CDR1 SGHTA, CDR2 FQGNSA. The CDR3 is CASSDRGRHEKLFF. The CDR3 nucleotides read TGTGCCAGCAGCGACAGGGGACGTCATGAAAAACTGTTTTTT.

This clonotype was picked up many times. The chain links TRBV7-2 to TRBJ1-5, with TRBD1 matching 7 bases. The CDR3 length is 15 residues. Germline V gene sequence: CDR1 SGHTA, CDR2 FQGNSA. Trimming at V came to 2 bases and at J to 0 bases, leaving 1 base not matched to a gene. CDR3 sequence: CASSLRTGSNQPQHF. The DNA for the CDR3 is TGTGCCAGCAGCTTACGGACAGGTAGCAATCAGCCCCAGCATTTT.

This clonotype was seen at least ten times. The chain couples TRBV9 to TRBJ1-1; D ambiguous. Germline CDR1 is SGDLS and CDR2 is YYNGEE. Trimming stripped 2 bases from V and 4 bases from J, with 12 bases between. The CDR3 is made up of 14 amino acids. CDR3 bases: TGTGCCAGCAGCGTGGCCCCGGCTGGCACTGAAGCTTTCTTT. It encodes CASSVAPAGTEAFF.

The gene calls are TRBV7-2 and TRBJ2-3; TRBD1 might be the D (6 bases). Trimming removed 4 bases at V and 2 bases at J, with 19 bases between. The CDR3 totals 17 residues. Germline CDR1 reads SGHTA; CDR2 reads FQGNSA. CDR3 sequence (DNA): TGTGCCAGCAGCTCACGCGGTCCACAGGGATTCACAGATACGCAGTATTTT. Translating gives CASSSRGPQGFTDTQYF.

This clonotype was observed a few times. V usage is TRBV20-1 and J usage is TRBJ2-2; D remains ambiguous. Germline-derived CDR1 and CDR2 are DFQATT and SNEGSKA (reference sequence). The V end lost 3 bases, the J end lost 1 base, and 9 bases lay between the germline ends. The length of the CDR3 is 14 residues. The DNA of the CDR3 is TGCAGTGCTAGTGAGGACCTGAACACCGGGGAGCTGTTTTTT. Protein sequence: CSASEDLNTGELFF.

The chain joins TRBV11-2 to TRBJ1-3; D ambiguous. CDR1 and CDR2 (germline): SGHAT, FQNNGV. The CDR3 loop spans 14 amino acids. Trimming removed 7 bases from V and 0 bases from J, with 10 bases in between. The chain's CDR3 is CASTIGHSGNTIYF. DNA of the CDR3: TGTGCCAGCACCATTGGGCACTCTGGAAACACCATATATTTT.

This clonotype was seen repeatedly, ten times or more. The chain recombines TRBV10-3 with TRBJ1-2; 8 positions match TRBD1. The V gene end was trimmed by 0 bases and the J gene end by 3 bases; junction bases not matched to a gene: 3. Germline V gene data show CDR1 as ENHRY and CDR2 as SYGVKD. The CDR3 length is 15 residues. Here the CDR3 reads CAISESTGDHYGYTF. DNA for the CDR3: TGTGCCATCAGTGAGTCGACAGGGGATCACTATGGCTACACCTTC.